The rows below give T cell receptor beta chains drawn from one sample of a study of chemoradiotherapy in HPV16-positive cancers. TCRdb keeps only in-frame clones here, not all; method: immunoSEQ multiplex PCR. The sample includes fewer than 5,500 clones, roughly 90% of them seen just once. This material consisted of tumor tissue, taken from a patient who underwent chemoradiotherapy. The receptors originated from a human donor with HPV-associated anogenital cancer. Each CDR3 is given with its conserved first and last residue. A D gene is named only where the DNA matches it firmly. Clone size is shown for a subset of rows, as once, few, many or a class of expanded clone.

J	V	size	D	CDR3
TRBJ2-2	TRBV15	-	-	CATSRDEATANTGELFF
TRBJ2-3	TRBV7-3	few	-	CASSLKGDLGVGGDTQYF
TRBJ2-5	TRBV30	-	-	CAWSIRLQETQYF
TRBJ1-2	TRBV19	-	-	CASRRGGLHGYTF
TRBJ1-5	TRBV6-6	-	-	CASNQGSSGNQPQHF
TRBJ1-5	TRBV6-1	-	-	CASSAPGGVNQPQHF
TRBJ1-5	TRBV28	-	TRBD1	CASSQGGARPILRPQHF
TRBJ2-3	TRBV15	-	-	CATSRDNAADTQYF
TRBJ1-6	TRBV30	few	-	CACFGRRGVNSPLHF
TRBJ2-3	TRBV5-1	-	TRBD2	CASSPGLAGGLDTQYF
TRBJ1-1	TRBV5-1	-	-	CASRSEHRLNTEAFF
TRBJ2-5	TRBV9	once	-	CASSAWGRRETQYF
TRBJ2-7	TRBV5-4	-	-	CASSNQRSYEQYF
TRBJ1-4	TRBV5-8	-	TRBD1	CASSLVGTGDEKLFF
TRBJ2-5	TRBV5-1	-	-	CASSLTVQETQYF
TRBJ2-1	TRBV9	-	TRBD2	CASSVRVTSGLSYNEQFF
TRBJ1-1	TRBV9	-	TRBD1	CASSTGTGTEAFF
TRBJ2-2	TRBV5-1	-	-	CASSPHRDTSTGELFF
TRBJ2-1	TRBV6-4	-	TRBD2	CASSPTSGGANEQFF
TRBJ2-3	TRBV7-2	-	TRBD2	CASSRGGTSGTDTQYF
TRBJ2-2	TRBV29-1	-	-	CSAQGNANTGELFF
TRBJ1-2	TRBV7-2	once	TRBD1	CASSATGGERGYTF
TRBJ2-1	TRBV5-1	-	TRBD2	CASSLEITSVEQFF
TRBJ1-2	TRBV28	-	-	CASTSDSYKGYTF
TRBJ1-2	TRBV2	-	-	CASSERSDSYTF
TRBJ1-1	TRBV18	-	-	CASSPPSTGGYAFF
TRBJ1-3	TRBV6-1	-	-	CASSETPQNTIYF
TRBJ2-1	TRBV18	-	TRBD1	CASSPGQDNEQFF
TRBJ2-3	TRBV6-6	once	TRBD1	CASSYETGSTDTQYF
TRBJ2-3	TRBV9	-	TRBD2	CASSVASGISADTQYF
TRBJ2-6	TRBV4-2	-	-	CASSQDVGGSGANVLTF
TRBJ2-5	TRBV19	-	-	CASSIDRVGAGTQYF
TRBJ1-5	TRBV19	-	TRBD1	CASSGGQGGNQPQHF
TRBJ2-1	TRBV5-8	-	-	CASSFPSAGHNEQFF
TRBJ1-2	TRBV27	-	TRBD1	CASSPRQGIYGYTF
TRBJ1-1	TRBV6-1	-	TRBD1	CASSEGRGLSTEAFF
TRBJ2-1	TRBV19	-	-	CASRTSSRDYNEQFF
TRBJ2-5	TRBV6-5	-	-	CASSYSPAQETQYF
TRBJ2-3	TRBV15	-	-	CATSRDGRTRTDTQYF
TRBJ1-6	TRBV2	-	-	CASSAQGGRNSPLHF
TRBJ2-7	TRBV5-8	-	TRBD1	CASSWGDAQGFREQYF
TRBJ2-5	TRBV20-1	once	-	CSALGQETQYF
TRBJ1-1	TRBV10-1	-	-	CASSESQNTEAFF
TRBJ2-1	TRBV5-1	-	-	CASSLVFQGGVNEQFF
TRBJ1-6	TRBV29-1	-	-	CSVRQGQSPLHF
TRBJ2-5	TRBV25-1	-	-	CASSDPERRFQETQYF
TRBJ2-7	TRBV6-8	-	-	CASGETPRGRDSYEQYF
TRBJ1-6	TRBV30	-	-	CAWRKGVSYNSPLHF
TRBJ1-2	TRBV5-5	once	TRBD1	CASRPPDRGTGGSSYGYTF
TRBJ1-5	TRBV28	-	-	CASSEQGRWNQPQHF